The T cell receptor (beta chain) described here comes from a study of blood T cell repertoires in COVID-19. Study context: Some COVID-19 samples were acute and others convalescent; all came from the United States, Italy and Spain. Nucleic acid was either cDNA or gDNA, and it came from T cells, B-cell-depleted T cells, or PBMCs.

A note on this clone: This sample also contains other DNA sequences that code for the same CDR3.

V gave up 2 bases and J gave up 6 bases; unmatched junction bases: 6. The length of the CDR3 is 14 residues. Germline V CDR1 and CDR2: SGDLS, YYNGEE. Authors' analysis steps: For nucleated cells, counts were estimated from reference gene primer amplification. Clones were sequenced by immunoSEQ multiplex PCR, and TCRdb holds only the in-frame ones, with some missing. V and J calls and clone size are given by that table; D and trimming were obtained from the DNA. This repertoire shows some 160,000 clones, 79% found once; its top ten account for roughly 8.6%. This sequence originates from a man aged 45-65 years with active or convalescent COVID-19. The sequenced sample consisted of peripheral blood. The rearrangement joins TRBV9 to TRBJ1-2, with 8 bases matching TRBD1. CDR3 in amino acids: CASSVGQGRDGYTF. CDR3 nucleotide sequence: TGTGCCAGCAGCGTTGGACAGGGCCGTGATGGCTACACCTTC.